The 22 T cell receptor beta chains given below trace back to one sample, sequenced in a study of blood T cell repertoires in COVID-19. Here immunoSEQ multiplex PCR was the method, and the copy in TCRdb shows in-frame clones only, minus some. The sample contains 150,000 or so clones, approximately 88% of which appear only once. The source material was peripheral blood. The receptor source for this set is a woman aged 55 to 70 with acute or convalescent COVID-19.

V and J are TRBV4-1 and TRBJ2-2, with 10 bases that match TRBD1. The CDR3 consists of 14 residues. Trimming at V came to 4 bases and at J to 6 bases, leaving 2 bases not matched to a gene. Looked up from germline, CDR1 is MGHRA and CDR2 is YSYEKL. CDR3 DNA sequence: TGCGCCAGCAGCCTTGACAGGGGGCCCGGGGAGCTGTTTTTT. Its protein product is CASSLDRGPGELFF.

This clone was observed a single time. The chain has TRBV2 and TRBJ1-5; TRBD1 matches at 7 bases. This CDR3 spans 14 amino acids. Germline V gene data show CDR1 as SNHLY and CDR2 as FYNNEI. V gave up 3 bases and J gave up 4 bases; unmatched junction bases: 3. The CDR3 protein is CASSESTGNQPQHF. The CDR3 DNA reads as TGTGCCAGCAGTGAGTCGACAGGGAATCAGCCCCAGCATTTT.

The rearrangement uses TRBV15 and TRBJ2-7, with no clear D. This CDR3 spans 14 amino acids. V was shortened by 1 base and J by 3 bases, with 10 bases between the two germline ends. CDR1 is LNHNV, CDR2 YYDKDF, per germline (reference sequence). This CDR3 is CATSRGSWLYEQYF. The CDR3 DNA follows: TGTGCCACCAGCAGAGGCAGTTGGCTCTACGAGCAGTACTTC.

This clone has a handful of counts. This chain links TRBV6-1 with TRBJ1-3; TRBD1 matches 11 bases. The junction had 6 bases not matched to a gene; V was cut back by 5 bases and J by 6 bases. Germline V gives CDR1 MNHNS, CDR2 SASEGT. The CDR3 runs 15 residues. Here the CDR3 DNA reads TGTGCCAGCAGTTCCGGGGGACAGGGGGAAAACACCATATATTTT. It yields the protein CASSSGGQGENTIYF.

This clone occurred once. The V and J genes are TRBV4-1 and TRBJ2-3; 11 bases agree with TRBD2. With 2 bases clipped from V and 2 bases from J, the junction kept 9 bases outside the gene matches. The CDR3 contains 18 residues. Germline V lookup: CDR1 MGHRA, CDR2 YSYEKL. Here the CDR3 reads CASSQPLGLAVNTDTQYF. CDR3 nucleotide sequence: TGCGCCAGCAGCCAACCATTGGGACTAGCGGTAAACACAGATACGCAGTATTTT.

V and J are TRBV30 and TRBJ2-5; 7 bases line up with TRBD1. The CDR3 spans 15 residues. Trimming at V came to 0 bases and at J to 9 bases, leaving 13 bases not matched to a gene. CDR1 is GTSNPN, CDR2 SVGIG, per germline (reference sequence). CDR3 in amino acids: CAWSVGGIGGSAQYF. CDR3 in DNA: TGTGCCTGGAGTGTAGGTGGAATAGGGGGCTCGGCCCAGTACTTC.

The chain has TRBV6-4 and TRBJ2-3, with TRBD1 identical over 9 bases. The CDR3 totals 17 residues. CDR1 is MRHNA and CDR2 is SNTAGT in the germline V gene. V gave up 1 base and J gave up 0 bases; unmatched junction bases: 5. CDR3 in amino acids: CASSDLPGQGSTDTQYF. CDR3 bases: TGTGCCAGCAGTGACTTGCCGGGACAGGGTAGCACAGATACGCAGTATTTT.

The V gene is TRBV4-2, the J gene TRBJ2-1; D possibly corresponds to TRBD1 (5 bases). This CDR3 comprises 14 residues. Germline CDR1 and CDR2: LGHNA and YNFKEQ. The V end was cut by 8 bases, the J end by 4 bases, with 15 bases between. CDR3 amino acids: CASSNLDSYNEQFF. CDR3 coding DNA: TGTGCCAGCTCAAACCTTGACAGTTACAATGAGCAGTTCTTC.

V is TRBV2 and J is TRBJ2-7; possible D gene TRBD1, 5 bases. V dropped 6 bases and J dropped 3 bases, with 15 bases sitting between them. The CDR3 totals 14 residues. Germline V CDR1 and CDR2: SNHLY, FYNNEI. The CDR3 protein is CASRESLDSYEQYF. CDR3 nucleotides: TGTGCCAGCAGGGAGAGCCTAGACAGCTACGAGCAGTACTTC.

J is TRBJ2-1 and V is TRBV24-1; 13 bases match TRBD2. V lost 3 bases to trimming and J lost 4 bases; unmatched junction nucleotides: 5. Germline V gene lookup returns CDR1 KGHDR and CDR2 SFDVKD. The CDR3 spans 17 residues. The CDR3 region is CATSDAGGLAGYNEQFF. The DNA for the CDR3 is TGTGCCACCAGTGATGCTGGGGGACTAGCGGGGTACAATGAGCAGTTCTTC.

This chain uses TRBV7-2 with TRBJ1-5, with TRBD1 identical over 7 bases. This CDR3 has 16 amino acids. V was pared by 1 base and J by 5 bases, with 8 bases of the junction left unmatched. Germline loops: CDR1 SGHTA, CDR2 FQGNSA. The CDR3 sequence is CASSLVGGLSDQPQHF. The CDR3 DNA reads TGTGCCAGCAGCTTAGTAGGGGGCCTCTCCGATCAGCCCCAGCATTTT.

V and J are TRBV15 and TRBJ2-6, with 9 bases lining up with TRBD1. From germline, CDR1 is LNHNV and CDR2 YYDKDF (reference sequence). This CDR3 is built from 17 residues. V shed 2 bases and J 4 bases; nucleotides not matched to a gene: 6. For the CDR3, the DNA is TGTGCCACCAGCAGACCGGACAGGGGTGCGGGGGCCAACGTCCTGACTTTC. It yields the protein CATSRPDRGAGANVLTF. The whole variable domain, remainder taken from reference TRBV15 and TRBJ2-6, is DAMVIQNPRYQVTQFGKPVTLSCSQTLNHNVMYWYQQKSSQAPKLLFHYYDKDFNNEADTPDNFQSRRPNTSFCFLDIRSPGLGDTAMYLCATSRPDRGAGANVLTFGAGSRLTVL.

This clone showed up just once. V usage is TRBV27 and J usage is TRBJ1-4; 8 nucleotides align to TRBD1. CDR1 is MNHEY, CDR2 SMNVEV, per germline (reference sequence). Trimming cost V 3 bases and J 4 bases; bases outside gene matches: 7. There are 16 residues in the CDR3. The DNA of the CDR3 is TGTGCCAGCAGTTTGTCGGGACAGGTTCTTAATGAAAAACTGTTTTTT. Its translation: CASSLSGQVLNEKLFF.

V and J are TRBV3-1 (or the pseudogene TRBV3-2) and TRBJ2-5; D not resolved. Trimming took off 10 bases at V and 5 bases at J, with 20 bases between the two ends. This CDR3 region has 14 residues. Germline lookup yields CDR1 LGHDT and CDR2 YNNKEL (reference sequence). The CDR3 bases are TGTGCCACCCTCTCCTCGACACTCCGCGAGACCCAGTACTTC. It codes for CATLSSTLRETQYF.

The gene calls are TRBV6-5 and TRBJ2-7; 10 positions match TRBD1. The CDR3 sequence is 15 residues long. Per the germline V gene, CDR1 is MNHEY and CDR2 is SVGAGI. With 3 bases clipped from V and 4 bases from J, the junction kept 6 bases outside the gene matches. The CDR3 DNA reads TGTGCCAGCAGTTATCGGGACAGGGGAGGGTACGAGCAGTACTTC. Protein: CASSYRDRGGYEQYF.

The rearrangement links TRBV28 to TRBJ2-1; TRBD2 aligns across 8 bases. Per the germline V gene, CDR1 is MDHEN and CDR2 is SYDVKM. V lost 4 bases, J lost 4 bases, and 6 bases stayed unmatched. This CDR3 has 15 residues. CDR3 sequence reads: CASSYTGGVYNEQFF. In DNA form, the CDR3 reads TGTGCCAGCAGTTATACCGGGGGGGTTTACAATGAGCAGTTCTTC.

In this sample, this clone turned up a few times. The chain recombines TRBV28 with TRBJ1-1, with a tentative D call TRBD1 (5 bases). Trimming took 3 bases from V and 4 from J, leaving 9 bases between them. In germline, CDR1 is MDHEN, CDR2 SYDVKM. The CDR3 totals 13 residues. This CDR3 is CASSLDMATEAFF. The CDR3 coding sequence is TGTGCCAGCAGTTTGGACATGGCCACTGAAGCTTTCTTT. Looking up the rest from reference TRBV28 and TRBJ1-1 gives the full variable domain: DVKVTQSSRYLVKRTGEKVFLECVQDMDHENMFWYRQDPGLGLRLIYFSYDVKMKEKGDIPEGYSVSREKKERFSLILESASTNQTSMYLCASSLDMATEAFFGQGTRLTVV.

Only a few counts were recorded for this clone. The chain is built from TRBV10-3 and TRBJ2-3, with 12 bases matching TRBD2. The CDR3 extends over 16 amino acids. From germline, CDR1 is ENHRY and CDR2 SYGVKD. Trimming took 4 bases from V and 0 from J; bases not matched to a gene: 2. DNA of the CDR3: TGTGCCATCAGTGGGACTAGCGGGATTAGCACAGATACGCAGTATTTT. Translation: CAISGTSGISTDTQYF.

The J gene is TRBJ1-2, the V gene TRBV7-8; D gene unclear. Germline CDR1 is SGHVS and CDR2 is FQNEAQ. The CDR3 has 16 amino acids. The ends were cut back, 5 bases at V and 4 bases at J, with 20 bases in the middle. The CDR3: CASSPYVDGSGYGYTF. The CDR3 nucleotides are TGTGCCAGCAGCCCCTATGTAGACGGGTCGGGCTATGGCTACACCTTC.

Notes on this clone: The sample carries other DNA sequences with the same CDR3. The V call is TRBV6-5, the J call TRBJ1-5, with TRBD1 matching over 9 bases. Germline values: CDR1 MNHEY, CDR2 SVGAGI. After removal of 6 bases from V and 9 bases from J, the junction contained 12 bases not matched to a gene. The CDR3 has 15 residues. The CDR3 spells CASRPGQGSVGPQHF. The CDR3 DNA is TGTGCCAGCAGACCGGGACAGGGCTCCGTCGGGCCCCAGCATTTT.

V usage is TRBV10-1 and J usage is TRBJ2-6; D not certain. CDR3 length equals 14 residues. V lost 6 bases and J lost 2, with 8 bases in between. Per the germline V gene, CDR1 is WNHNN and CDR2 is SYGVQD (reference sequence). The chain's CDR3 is CASSDNAGANVLTF. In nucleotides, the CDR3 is TGCGCCAGCAGCGACAATGCTGGGGCCAACGTCCTGACTTTC.

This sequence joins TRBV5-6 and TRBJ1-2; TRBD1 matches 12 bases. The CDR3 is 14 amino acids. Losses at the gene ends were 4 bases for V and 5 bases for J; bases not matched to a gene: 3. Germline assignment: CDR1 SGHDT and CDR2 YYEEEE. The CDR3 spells CASSRDRGRYGYTF. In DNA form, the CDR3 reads TGTGCCAGCAGCCGGGACAGGGGGCGATATGGCTACACCTTC.